The text below deals with one T cell receptor (beta chain). The antigen is undetermined. The repertoire was sequenced with immunoSEQ multiplex PCR; TCRdb's copy has only in-frame clones and lacks some. This sample yields 130,000 or so clones, of which 88% are seen a single time; around 5% belongs to the top ten. Germline-derived CDR1 and CDR2 are MNHEY and SMNVEV (reference sequence). Deletions cut 6 bases from V and 7 bases from J, with 18 bases between. The CDR3 is 15 residues long. The record originates from a study of T cell responses to AZD1222 COVID-19 vaccine. Study-level results: The donor cohort was predominantly white British with a female majority, and clonal diversity may have been underestimated. Unmutated variant regions are reportedly targeted by nearly half of spike-specific TCRs.

Investigators merged groups given second doses at roughly 4 or roughly 12 weeks. This material consisted of peripheral blood, taken 28 days after the second AZD1222 dose. V gene TRBV27 combines with J gene TRBJ2-2; D is ambiguous. This TCR derives from an adult who received the AZD1222 COVID-19 vaccine. The CDR3 sequence: CASRPPGPWSGELFF. CDR3 bases: TGTGCCAGCAGACCTCCGGGCCCTTGGAGCGGGGAGCTGTTTTTT.